The entry below gives a single TCR beta chain sequence along with its context. Its antigen is unknown. Clones were sequenced by immunoSEQ multiplex PCR, and TCRdb holds only the in-frame ones, with some missing. The sample records approximately 74,000 clones, 80% to 95% being singletons. This CDR3 spans 15 amino acids. V lost 4 bases, J lost 7 bases, and 14 bases lay in between. Germline V gene lookup returns CDR1 LGHNA and CDR2 YSLEER. The source of the sample is a study of OX40 agonist ivuxolimab in advanced cancers. Turning to the study itself: Each dose-escalation patient presented with hepatocellular carcinoma, melanoma, renal cell or head and neck cancer.

Study-level points and caveats: Among some nonresponders, normalized T-cell clonal expansion was also low. The study observed clonal expansion of CD4+ and CD8+ blood T cells by week 6 at 0.1 to 3.0 mg/kg.

This TCR derives from an adult with an advanced solid tumor such as melanoma, head and neck, liver or kidney cancer. The chain recombines TRBV4-3 with TRBJ1-6; possibly TRBD1 for D (5 bases). Source: CD4+ or CD8+ T cells sorted from blood, taken in a trial of the OX40 agonist ivuxolimab. DNA of the CDR3: TGCGCCAGCAGCCGGGAGTTGGGGGAAAATTCACCCCTCCACTTT. This translates into CASSRELGENSPLHF.